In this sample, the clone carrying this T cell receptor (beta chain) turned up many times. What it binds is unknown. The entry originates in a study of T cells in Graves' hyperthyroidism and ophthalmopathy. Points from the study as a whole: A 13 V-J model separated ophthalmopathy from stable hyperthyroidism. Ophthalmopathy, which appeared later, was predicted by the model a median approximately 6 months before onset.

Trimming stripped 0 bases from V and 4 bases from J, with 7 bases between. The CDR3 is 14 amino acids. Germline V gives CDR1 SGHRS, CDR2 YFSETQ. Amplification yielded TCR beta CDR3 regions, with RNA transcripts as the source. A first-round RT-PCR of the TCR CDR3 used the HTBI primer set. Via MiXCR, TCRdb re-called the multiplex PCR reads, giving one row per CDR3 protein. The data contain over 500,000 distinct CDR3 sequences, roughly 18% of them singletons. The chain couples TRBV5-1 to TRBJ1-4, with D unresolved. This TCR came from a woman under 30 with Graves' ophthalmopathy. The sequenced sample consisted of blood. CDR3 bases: TGCGCCAGCAGCTTGGAGGGATATAATGAAAAACTGTTTTTT. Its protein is CASSLEGYNEKLFF.